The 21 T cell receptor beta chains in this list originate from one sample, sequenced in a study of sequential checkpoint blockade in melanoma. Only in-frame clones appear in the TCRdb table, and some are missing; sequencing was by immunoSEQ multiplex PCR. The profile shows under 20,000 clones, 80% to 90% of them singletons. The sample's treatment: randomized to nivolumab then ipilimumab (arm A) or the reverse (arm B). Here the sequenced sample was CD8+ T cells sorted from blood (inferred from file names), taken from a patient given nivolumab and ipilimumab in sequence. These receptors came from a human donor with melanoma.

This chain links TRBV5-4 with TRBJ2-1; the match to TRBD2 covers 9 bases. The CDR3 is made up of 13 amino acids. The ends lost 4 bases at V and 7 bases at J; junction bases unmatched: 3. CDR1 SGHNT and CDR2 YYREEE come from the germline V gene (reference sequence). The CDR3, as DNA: TGTGCCAGCAGCCCTAGCGGGAAAAATGAGCAGTTCTTC. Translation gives CASSPSGKNEQFF.

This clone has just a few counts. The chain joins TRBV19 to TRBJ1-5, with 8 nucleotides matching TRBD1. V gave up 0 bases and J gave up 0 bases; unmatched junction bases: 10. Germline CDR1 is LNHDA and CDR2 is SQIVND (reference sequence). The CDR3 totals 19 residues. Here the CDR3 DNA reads TGTGCCAGTAGTATAGATTGGACAGGGAGGGAATATAGCAATCAGCCCCAGCATTTT. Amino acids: CASSIDWTGREYSNQPQHF.

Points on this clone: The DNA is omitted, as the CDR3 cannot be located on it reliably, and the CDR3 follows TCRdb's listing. This chain's CDR3 is CASSVASGNQETRYF. The rearrangement uses TRBV6-4 and TRBJ2-5; the table names TRBD2, a call not compared with the DNA. Both ends counted, the CDR3 spans 15 residues. The germline V gene has CDR1 MRHNA and CDR2 SNTAGT.

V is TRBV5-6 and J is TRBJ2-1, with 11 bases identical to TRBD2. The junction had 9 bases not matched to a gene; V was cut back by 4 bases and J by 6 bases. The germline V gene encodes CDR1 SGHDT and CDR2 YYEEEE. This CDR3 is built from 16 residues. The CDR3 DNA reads TGTGCCAGCAGCCCCCTTACTAGCGGGAGTAGCAATGAGCAGTTCTTC. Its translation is CASSPLTSGSSNEQFF. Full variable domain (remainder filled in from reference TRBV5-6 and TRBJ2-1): DAGVTQSPTHLIKTRGQQVTLRCSPKSGHDTVSWYQQALGQGPQFIFQYYEEEERQRGNFPDRFSGHQFPNYSSELNVNALLLGDSALYLCASSPLTSGSSNEQFFGPGTRLTVL.

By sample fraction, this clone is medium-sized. CDR3: CASSYGWQFF. The CDR3, as DNA: TGTGCCAGCAGTTACGGCTGGCAGTTCTTC. The chain carries TRBV6-6 and TRBJ2-1, with D unresolved. Trimming pared 2 bases from V and 12 bases from J, leaving 5 bases between. This CDR3 is built from 10 residues. Germline V gene data show CDR1 as MNHNY and CDR2 as SVGAGI (reference sequence).

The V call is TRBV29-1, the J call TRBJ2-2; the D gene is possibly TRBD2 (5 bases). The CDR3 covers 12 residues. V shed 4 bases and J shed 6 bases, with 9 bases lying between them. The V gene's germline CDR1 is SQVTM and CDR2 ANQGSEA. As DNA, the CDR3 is TGCAGCGTTGTTTGGAGGTCCGGGGAGCTGTTTTTT. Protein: CSVVWRSGELFF.

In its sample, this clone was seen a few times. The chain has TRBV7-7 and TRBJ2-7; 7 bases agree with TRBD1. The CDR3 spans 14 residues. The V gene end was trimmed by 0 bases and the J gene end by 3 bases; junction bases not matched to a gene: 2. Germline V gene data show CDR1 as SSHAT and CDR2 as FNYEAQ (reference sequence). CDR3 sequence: CASSLAGGNYEQYF. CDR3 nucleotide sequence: TGTGCCAGCAGCTTAGCAGGGGGCAACTACGAGCAGTACTTC.

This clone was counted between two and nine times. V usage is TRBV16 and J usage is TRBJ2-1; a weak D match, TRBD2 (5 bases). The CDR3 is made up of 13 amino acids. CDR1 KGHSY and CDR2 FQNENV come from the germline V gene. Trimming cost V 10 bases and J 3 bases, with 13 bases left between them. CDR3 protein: CATSGESYNEQFF. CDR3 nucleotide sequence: TGTGCCACGTCCGGGGAGAGCTACAATGAGCAGTTCTTC. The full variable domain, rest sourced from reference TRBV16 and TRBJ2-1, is GEEVAQTPKHLVRGEGQKAKLYCAPIKGHSYVFWYQQVLKNEFKFLISFQNENVFDETGMPKERFSAKCLPNSPCSLEIQATKLEDSAVYFCATSGESYNEQFFGPGTRLTVL.

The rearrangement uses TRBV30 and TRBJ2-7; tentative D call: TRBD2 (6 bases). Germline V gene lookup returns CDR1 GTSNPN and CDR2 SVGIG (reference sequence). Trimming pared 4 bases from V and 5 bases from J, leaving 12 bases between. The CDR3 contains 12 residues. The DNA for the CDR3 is TGTGCCTGGACCTCCGGGGGACACGAGCAGTACTTC. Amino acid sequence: CAWTSGGHEQYF.

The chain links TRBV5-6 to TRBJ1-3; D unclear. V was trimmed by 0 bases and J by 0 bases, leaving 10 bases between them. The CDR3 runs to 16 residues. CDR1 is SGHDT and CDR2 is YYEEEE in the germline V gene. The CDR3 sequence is CASSLAGTISGNTIYF. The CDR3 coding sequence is TGTGCCAGCAGCTTGGCCGGTACGATCTCTGGAAACACCATATATTTT.

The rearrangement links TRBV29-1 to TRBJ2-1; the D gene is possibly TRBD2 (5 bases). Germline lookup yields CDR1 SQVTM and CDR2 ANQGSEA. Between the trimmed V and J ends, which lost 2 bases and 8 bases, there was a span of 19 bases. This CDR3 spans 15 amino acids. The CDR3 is CSVEPPDSPWDEQFF. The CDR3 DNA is TGCAGCGTTGAACCCCCGGACTCACCTTGGGATGAGCAGTTCTTC.

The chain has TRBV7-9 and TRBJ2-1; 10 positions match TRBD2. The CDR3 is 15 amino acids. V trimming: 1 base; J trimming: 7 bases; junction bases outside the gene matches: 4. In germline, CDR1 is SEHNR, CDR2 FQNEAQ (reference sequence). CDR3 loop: CASSLGTSGANEQFF. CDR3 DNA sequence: TGTGCCAGCAGCTTAGGGACTAGCGGAGCTAATGAGCAGTTCTTC.

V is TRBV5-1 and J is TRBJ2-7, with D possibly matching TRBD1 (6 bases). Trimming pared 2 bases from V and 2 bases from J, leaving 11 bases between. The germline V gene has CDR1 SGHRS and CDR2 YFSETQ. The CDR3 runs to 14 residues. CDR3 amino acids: CASSFSGDPYEQYF. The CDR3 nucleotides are TGCGCCAGCAGCTTTTCAGGGGATCCCTACGAGCAGTACTTC.

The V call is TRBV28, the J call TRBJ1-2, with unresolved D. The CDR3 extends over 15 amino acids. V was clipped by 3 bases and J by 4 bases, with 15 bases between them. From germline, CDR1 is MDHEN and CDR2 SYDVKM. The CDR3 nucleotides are TGTGCCAGCAGTTTGCCCTTTAAGGGAGGCTATGGCTACACCTTC. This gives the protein CASSLPFKGGYGYTF.

CDR3 DNA sequence: TGTGCCAGCAGCCGTGGGACAGGGAACTACGAGCAGTACTTC. Encoded protein: CASSRGTGNYEQYF. V gene TRBV7-9 combines with J gene TRBJ2-7; 9 bases fit TRBD1. Looked up from germline, CDR1 is SEHNR and CDR2 is FQNEAQ (reference sequence). Trimming at V came to 5 bases and at J to 3 bases, leaving 5 bases not matched to a gene. CDR3 length: 14 amino acids.

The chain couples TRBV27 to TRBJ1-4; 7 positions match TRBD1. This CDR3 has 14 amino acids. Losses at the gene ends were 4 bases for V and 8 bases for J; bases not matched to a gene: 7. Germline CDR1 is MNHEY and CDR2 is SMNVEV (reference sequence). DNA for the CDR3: TGTGCCAGCAGTTCGCGACAGGGTGGAGAAAAACTGTTTTTT. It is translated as CASSSRQGGEKLFF.

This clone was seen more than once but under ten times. The DNA for the CDR3 is TGTGCCAGTAGTATACGGCAGGGCAATGAAAAACTGTTTTTT. As protein: CASSIRQGNEKLFF. J is TRBJ1-4 and V is TRBV19; TRBD1 might be the D (5 bases). V dropped 2 bases and J dropped 5 bases, with 9 bases sitting between them. Germline lookup yields CDR1 LNHDA and CDR2 SQIVND (reference sequence). This CDR3 region has 14 residues.

The CDR3 DNA follows: TGTGCCAGCAGTGGGGACCGGACTAGCATCTACGAGCAGTACTTC. Translation: CASSGDRTSIYEQYF. J is TRBJ2-7 and V is TRBV27; TRBD2 matches 8 bases. The CDR3 consists of 15 residues. The germline V gene has CDR1 MNHEY and CDR2 SMNVEV (reference sequence). J lost 3 bases, V lost 5 bases, and 9 bases had no gene match.

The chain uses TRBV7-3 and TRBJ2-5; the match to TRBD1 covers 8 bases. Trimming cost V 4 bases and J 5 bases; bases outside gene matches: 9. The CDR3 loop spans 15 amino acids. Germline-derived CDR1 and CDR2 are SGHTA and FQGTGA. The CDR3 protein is CASSSTGAILETQYF. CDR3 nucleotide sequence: TGTGCCAGCAGCTCGACAGGGGCTATTTTGGAGACCCAGTACTTC.

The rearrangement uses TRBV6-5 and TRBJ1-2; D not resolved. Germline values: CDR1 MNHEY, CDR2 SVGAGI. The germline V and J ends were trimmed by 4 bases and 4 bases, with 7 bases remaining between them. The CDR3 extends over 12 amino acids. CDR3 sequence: CASSSTGYGYTF. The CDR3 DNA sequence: TGTGCCAGCAGTTCAACGGGCTATGGCTACACCTTC.

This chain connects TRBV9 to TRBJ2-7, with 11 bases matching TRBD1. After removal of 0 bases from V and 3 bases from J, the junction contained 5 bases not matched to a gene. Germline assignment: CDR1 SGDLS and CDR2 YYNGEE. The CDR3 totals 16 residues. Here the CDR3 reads CASSVGDGTGGYEQYF. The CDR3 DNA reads TGTGCCAGCAGCGTAGGAGATGGGACAGGGGGCTACGAGCAGTACTTC.